This T cell receptor beta chain was sequenced for a study of T-cell reconstitution after alpha-beta-depleted transplantation in children. This clonotype occurred many times. Construction of the TCRbeta library involved unique molecular identifiers. TCRdb analysed the PCR reads with MiXCR anew, one entry per CDR3 protein. The sample contains about 400,000 distinct CDR3 sequences, about an eighth of which appear only once. The V gene lost 5 bases and the J gene lost 4 bases, with 11 bases spanning the gap. CDR3 length equals 13 residues. Germline loops: CDR1 MNHEY, CDR2 SVGEGT. This TCR was recovered from a human donor who donated a stem cell graft to a child with Fanconi anemia. This chain connects TRBV6-2 or TRBV6-3 to TRBJ1-2; perhaps TRBD1 as D (5 bases). The source material was PBMCs, sampled from the stem cell graft. DNA of the CDR3: TGTGCCAGCAGTCTCGGGGGACCCTATGGCTACACCTTC. Protein sequence: CASSLGGPYGYTF.